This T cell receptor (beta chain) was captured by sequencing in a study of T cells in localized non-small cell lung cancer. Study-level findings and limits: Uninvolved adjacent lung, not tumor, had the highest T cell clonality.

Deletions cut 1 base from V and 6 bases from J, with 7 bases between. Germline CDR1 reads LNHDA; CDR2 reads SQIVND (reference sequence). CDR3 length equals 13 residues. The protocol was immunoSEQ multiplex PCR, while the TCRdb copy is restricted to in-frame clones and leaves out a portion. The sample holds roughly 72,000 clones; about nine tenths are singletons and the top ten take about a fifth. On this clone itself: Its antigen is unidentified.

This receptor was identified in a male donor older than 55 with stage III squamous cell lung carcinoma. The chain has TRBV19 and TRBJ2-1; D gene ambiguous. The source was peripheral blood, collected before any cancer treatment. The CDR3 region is CASSIGPLNEQFF. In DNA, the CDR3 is TGTGCCAGTAGTATAGGACCACTCAATGAGCAGTTCTTC.